Below, one TCR beta chain is given with its context. These data belong to a study of shared T cell receptors in the human thymus. Some clones are missing from TCRdb's copy, which holds only in-frame ones; the method was immunoSEQ multiplex PCR. The data hold almost 550,000 clones, with approximately 80% observed a single time. Germline values: CDR1 MNHNY, CDR2 SVGAGI (reference sequence). The CDR3 covers 14 residues. Trimming took 2 bases from V and 1 from J, leaving 8 bases between them. The same sample was also used in a study of human thymus T cells.

The V gene is TRBV6-6, the J gene TRBJ1-2; D call uncertain. Material: thymocytes. This TCR derives from a boy in the first two years of life with a congenital heart defect. The DNA for the CDR3 is TGTGCCAGCAGTTACCAGATATATAACTATGGCTACACCTTC. Its translation is CASSYQIYNYGYTF.